Listed below are T cell receptor beta chains from one sample, sequenced in a study of shared clonotypes between healthy human individuals. TCRdb keeps only in-frame clones here, not all; method: immunoSEQ multiplex PCR. This sample has over a million clones, with more than 75% found just once. The sample comprised memory CD4+ T cells from PBMCs. All receptors come from a man in his late teens or twenties in good health. Some clones in this sample may be carry-over from other donors' samples. Each CDR3 is given with its conserved first and last residue. The D gene is left open where the match is weak. Size is omitted from some rows. Given values are once, few, many or a class for expanded clones.

clone_size,j_call,cdr3_length,d_call,v_call,cdr3_nt,cdr3_aa
-,TRBJ2-1,16,TRBD1,TRBV7-3,TGTGCCAGCAGTCCCGGGGGACAGGGGGCATACAATGAGCAGTTCTTC,CASSPGGQGAYNEQFF
few,TRBJ2-3,15,-,TRBV27,TGTGCCAGCAGGGCCATTCGGGGGAGCACAGATACGCAGTATTTT,CASRAIRGSTDTQYF
-,TRBJ2-1,14,-,TRBV11-1,TGTGCCAGCAGCTTAGCAGGTCTTCGCAATGAGCAGTTCTTC,CASSLAGLRNEQFF
-,TRBJ1-1,18,-,TRBV19,TGTGCCAGTCTGGGCCTTAATCTCCGGGACCCCCGAAGGACTGAAGCTTTCTTT,CASLGLNLRDPRRTEAFF
-,TRBJ1-4,16,-,TRBV5-1,TGCGCCAGCAGCATGGCGTTGGCCTCTACTAATGAAAAACTGTTTTTT,CASSMALASTNEKLFF
once,TRBJ1-2,15,TRBD1,TRBV14,TGTGCCAGCAGCCAAGCAGCAAACAGGGGGCGCGGCTACACCTTC,CASSQAANRGRGYTF
-,TRBJ1-5,19,-,TRBV7-2,TGTGCCAGCAGCTTACCGCTAAACCTCGACGGTAATAGCAATCAGCCCCAGCATTTT,CASSLPLNLDGNSNQPQHF
-,TRBJ1-1,14,-,TRBV4-1,TGCGCCAGCAGCCTAAACTTCTTCGGGACAGAAGCTTTCTTT,CASSLNFFGTEAFF
-,TRBJ2-7,18,TRBD2,TRBV27,TGTGCCAGCAGTTTGACCGGGCTAGCGGGCCCGAACTCCTACGAGCAGTACTTC,CASSLTGLAGPNSYEQYF
-,TRBJ1-3,16,-,TRBV9,TGTGCCAGCAGCTTTTTACCACAGGTCTCTGGAAACACCATATATTTT,CASSFLPQVSGNTIYF
few,TRBJ1-1,13,-,TRBV5-5,TGTGCCAGCAGCCCCACAGTTCTCACTGAAGCTTTCTTT,CASSPTVLTEAFF
-,TRBJ1-2,15,-,TRBV29-1,TGCAGCGTTGAAGATCAAAAGGAGACTAACTATGGCTACACCTTC,CSVEDQKETNYGYTF
-,TRBJ1-1,15,-,TRBV5-6,TGTGCCAGCAGCTTTGGGGGACACACGAACACTGAAGCTTTCTTT,CASSFGGHTNTEAFF
-,TRBJ2-1,17,-,TRBV27,TGTGCCAGCAGTTCCCCAACAGGTATTCAACTCAACAATGAGCAGTTCTTC,CASSSPTGIQLNNEQFF
-,TRBJ2-7,16,TRBD1,TRBV10-3,TGTGCCATCAGTTACCCCACCGGGACAGGGAACTACGAGCAGTACTTC,CAISYPTGTGNYEQYF
-,TRBJ2-1,15,-,TRBV11-2,TGTGCCAGCAGGCCAAGACAGGTACGGGGTTATGAGCAGTTCTTC,CASRPRQVRGYEQFF
-,TRBJ2-2,16,TRBD2,TRBV4-2,TGTGCCAGCAGCCATGCCCTAGCGGGAGACACCGGGGAGCTGTTTTTT,CASSHALAGDTGELFF
many,TRBJ2-7,13,TRBD2,TRBV30,TGTGCCGGAGGGGCTAGCGGAACCTACGAGCAGTACTTC,CAGGASGTYEQYF
-,TRBJ1-2,14,-,TRBV18,TGTGCCAGCACAACCGACAGAACCCTCTACGGCTACACCTTC,CASTTDRTLYGYTF
-,TRBJ1-3,14,TRBD1,TRBV19,TGTGCCAGTAGTGACAACAGGGGACCAAACACCATATATTTT,CASSDNRGPNTIYF
-,TRBJ2-2,16,-,TRBV28,TGTGCCAGCAGTTTATACCGCCCGACAGGAGCAGGGGAGCTGTTTTTT,CASSLYRPTGAGELFF
many,TRBJ2-7,15,TRBD2,TRBV28,TGTGCCAGCACCCCCAGCCTAGCGGGGGCCTACGAGCAGTACTTC,CASTPSLAGAYEQYF
-,TRBJ1-3,16,TRBD1,TRBV5-1,TGCGCCAGCAGCTTGGGGGACAGGACCTCGGGCAACACCATATATTTT,CASSLGDRTSGNTIYF
-,TRBJ2-1,14,-,TRBV4-1,TGCGCCAGCTGCCCTATCGGCTCCTACAATGAGCAGTTCTTC,CASCPIGSYNEQFF
-,TRBJ2-2,16,TRBD1,TRBV5-4,TGTGCCAGCAGCCTCTCGGACAGGGTCGGCACCGGGGAGCTGTTTTTT,CASSLSDRVGTGELFF
-,TRBJ2-7,16,-,TRBV4-3,TGCGCCAGCAGTCGTCGCGTAGGGGGGAGAACCTACGAGCAGTACTTC,CASSRRVGGRTYEQYF
-,TRBJ1-4,16,-,TRBV5-1,TGCGCCAGCAGCGCTAGTGGTTCGGCAGGTAATGAAAAACTGTTTTTT,CASSASGSAGNEKLFF
-,TRBJ2-6,16,-,TRBV19,TGTGCCAGTAGTAGGTACAGTAGCTCTGGGGCCAACGTCCTGACTTTC,CASSRYSSSGANVLTF
-,TRBJ2-6,17,-,TRBV4-3,TGCGCCAGCAGCCAGAACCCCGGGGGCTCTGGGGCCAACGTCCTGACTTTC,CASSQNPGGSGANVLTF
-,TRBJ1-5,16,TRBD1,TRBV28,TGTGCCAGCAGTCCCGGGACAGGGAGGAACAATCAGCCCCAGCATTTT,CASSPGTGRNNQPQHF